Included here is one T cell receptor (beta chain) sequence, with context. What it recognizes is unknown. The V end was cut by 6 bases, the J end by 2 bases, with 8 bases between. This CDR3 contains 13 residues. Germline CDR1 and CDR2: PRHDT and FYEKMQ (reference sequence). The data belong to a study of OX40 agonist ivuxolimab in advanced cancers. Study as a whole: Every patient in dose escalation had hepatocellular carcinoma, melanoma, renal cell or head and neck cancer.

Findings of the study overall: Low normalized clonal expansion also occurred in some nonresponding patients.

Using immunoSEQ multiplex PCR, the repertoire was profiled, and TCRdb retains in-frame clones only, with some absent. The table lists approximately 17,000 clones, about two thirds of them singletons, with 15% to 20% in the top ten. The chain joins TRBV13 to TRBJ2-1; no clear D. The sequence was obtained from an adult with an advanced solid tumor such as melanoma, head and neck, liver or kidney cancer. The specimen was CD4+ or CD8+ T cells sorted from blood, collected in a trial of the OX40 agonist ivuxolimab. The CDR3 loop is CASSGLAYNEQFF. Here the CDR3 DNA reads TGTGCCAGCAGTGGCCTAGCCTACAATGAGCAGTTCTTC.